Listed below are T cell receptor beta chains from one sample, sequenced in a study of Ad26.COV2.S vaccination and SARS-CoV-2 variants. The table came from immunoSEQ multiplex PCR; TCRdb's copy has only in-frame clones and leaves some out. The table lists over 200,000 clones, roughly 90% of them singletons. The material was peripheral blood, obtained in a trial of Ad26.COV2.S vaccine versus placebo. These receptors originate from a person aged 18-60 years who received the Ad26.COV2.S COVID-19 vaccine or a placebo. Each CDR3 is given with its conserved first and last residue. The D gene is left open where the match is weak. The size entry is marked missing in some rows and otherwise reads once, few, many or a size class.

>-|TRBV6-5|TRBD2|TRBJ2-7
CASSYSRQGGPYEQYF
TGTGCCAGCAGTTACTCGAGGCAGGGAGGGCCCTACGAGCAGTACTTC
>-|TRBV6-6|TRBD2|TRBJ2-5
CASSYSGLAQETQYF
TGTGCCAGCAGTTACTCAGGACTAGCACAAGAGACCCAGTACTTC
>many|TRBV28|-|TRBJ1-2
CASSLYNTGQTYGYTF
TGTGCCAGCAGTCTTTATAATACAGGGCAGACTTATGGCTACACCTTC
>-|TRBV5-1|-|TRBJ2-6
CASSLAASSGANVLTF
TGCGCCAGCAGCTTGGCCGCAAGCTCTGGGGCCAACGTCCTGACTTTC
>-|TRBV6-1|TRBD2|TRBJ2-7
CASRWRGLAYEQYF
TGTGCCAGCAGGTGGAGAGGACTAGCCTACGAGCAGTACTTC
>-|TRBV6-1|TRBD1|TRBJ2-5
CASSERQGWLATETQYF
TGTGCCAGCAGTGAACGACAGGGGTGGTTAGCGACGGAGACCCAGTACTTC
>-|TRBV5-1|-|TRBJ2-2
CASSVGLQGDSTGELFF
TGCGCCAGTTCCGTGGGACTCCAGGGAGATAGCACCGGGGAGCTGTTTTTT
>-|TRBV28|-|TRBJ1-2
CASSMDSANYGYTF
TGTGCCAGCAGTATGGACAGTGCTAACTATGGCTACACCTTC
>-|TRBV6-2/TRBV6-3|-|TRBJ1-1
CASSPTGSSTEAFF
TGTGCCAGCAGTCCAACAGGGAGTTCCACTGAAGCTTTCTTT
>-|TRBV7-9|-|TRBJ2-1
CASRPTGGVITFF
TGTGCCAGCAGACCAACAGGGGGGGTAATCACGTTCTTC
>-|TRBV30|-|TRBJ2-6
CAWRPGQGSRSGANVLTF
TGTGCCTGGAGGCCTGGGCAGGGATCCCGCTCTGGGGCCAACGTCCTGACTTTC
>few|TRBV30|TRBD1|TRBJ1-3
CAWSYEQGAWAGNTIYF
TGTGCCTGGAGTTACGAGCAGGGGGCTTGGGCTGGAAACACCATATATTTT
>-|TRBV19|-|TRBJ2-7
CASSSGWYYEQYF
TGTGCCAGTAGTAGTGGCTGGTACTACGAGCAGTACTTC
>-|TRBV19|TRBD1|TRBJ1-2
CASSPQTGSLGYTF
TGTGCCAGTAGTCCGCAGACAGGGTCCCTTGGCTACACCTTC
>-|TRBV7-8|-|TRBJ2-7
CASSLGQYYEQYF
TGTGCCAGCAGCTTAGGACAATACTACGAGCAGTACTTC
>-|TRBV7-9|-|TRBJ1-5
CASSLARPSEGNQPQHF
TGTGCCAGCAGCTTAGCAAGGCCGTCGGAGGGGAATCAGCCCCAGCATTTT
>-|TRBV7-2|TRBD1|TRBJ1-5
CASSSWDSSNQPQHF
TGTGCCAGCAGCTCATGGGACAGTAGCAATCAGCCCCAGCATTTT
>-|TRBV28|-|TRBJ1-5
CASSIPTGPRIISNQPQHF
TGTGCCAGCAGTATTCCTACGGGACCGCGGATCATAAGCAATCAGCCCCAGCATTTT
>-|TRBV3-1/TRBV3-2|-|TRBJ2-3
CASSQAAGEITDTQYF
TGTGCCAGCAGCCAAGCGGCTGGGGAAATCACAGATACGCAGTATTTT
>-|TRBV7-2|TRBD2|TRBJ2-7
CATRTSGSHYEQYF
TGTGCCACCCGGACTAGCGGGAGTCACTACGAGCAGTACTTC
>-|TRBV24-1|TRBD1|TRBJ1-2
CATSDPGTGNYGYTF
TGTGCCACCAGTGACCCCGGGACAGGGAACTATGGCTACACCTTC
>-|TRBV7-9|TRBD1|TRBJ2-7
CASSYGQGADEQYF
TGTGCCAGCAGCTACGGACAGGGGGCGGACGAGCAGTACTTC
>-|TRBV5-4|-|TRBJ2-7
CASSLVGINEQYF
TGTGCCAGCAGCTTGGTTGGGATCAACGAGCAGTACTTC
>-|TRBV7-3|TRBD1|TRBJ2-2
CASSLTGAGTGELFF
TGTGCCAGCAGCCTTACAGGGGCGGGCACCGGGGAGCTGTTTTTT
>-|TRBV7-2|TRBD1|TRBJ2-5
CASSTQGALGETQYF
TGTGCCAGCAGCACTCAGGGGGCTTTGGGAGAGACCCAGTACTTC
>-|TRBV6-2/TRBV6-3|TRBD1|TRBJ1-2
CASSIQGYSGYTF
TGTGCCAGCAGTATACAGGGGTATTCAGGCTACACCTTC
>-|TRBV3-1/TRBV3-2|-|TRBJ1-5
CASSQGPTGSQPQHF
TGTGCCAGCAGCCAAGGACCGACAGGCAGCCAGCCCCAGCATTTT
>-|TRBV29-1|TRBD1|TRBJ1-3
CSVGQGIGNTIYF
TGCAGCGTTGGACAGGGGATTGGAAACACCATATATTTT
>-|TRBV19|TRBD2|TRBJ2-7
CASSINPAGDYEQYF
TGTGCCAGTAGTATAAACCCGGCGGGAGACTACGAGCAGTACTTC
>few|TRBV5-6|-|TRBJ1-2
CASSLEESGVEAHYGYTF
TGTGCCAGCAGCTTGGAAGAGTCCGGGGTGGAGGCACACTACGGCTACACCTTC
>-|TRBV7-2|-|TRBJ2-7
CASSLGRSWEQYF
TGTGCCAGCAGCTTAGGCCGTTCTTGGGAGCAGTACTTC
>-|TRBV4-3|-|TRBJ1-1
CASSQERQFEAFF
TGCGCCAGCAGCCAAGAGAGACAGTTTGAAGCTTTCTTT
>-|TRBV28|TRBD2|TRBJ2-3
CASSPLGERGTKGDTQYF
TGTGCCAGCAGCCCCCTCGGGGAGCGGGGTACGAAGGGAGATACGCAGTATTTT
>-|TRBV6-1|-|TRBJ1-5
CASSGHRVGINQPQHF
TGTGCCAGCAGTGGACATAGGGTGGGGATCAATCAGCCCCAGCATTTT
>-|TRBV10-3|-|TRBJ2-2
CAIAETTSNTGELFF
TGTGCCATCGCCGAGACTACCTCGAACACCGGGGAGCTGTTTTTT
>-|TRBV5-1|-|TRBJ2-7
CASSFSSWGAEYYEQYF
TGCGCCAGCAGCTTCAGCTCCTGGGGGGCAGAATATTACGAGCAGTACTTC
>-|TRBV27|-|TRBJ2-1
CASSLSAGRSYNEQFF
TGTGCCAGCAGTTTATCTGCGGGCCGCTCCTACAATGAGCAGTTCTTC
>-|TRBV4-1|-|TRBJ2-5
CASSQVSSQETQYF
TGCGCCAGCAGCCAAGTGAGCAGCCAAGAGACCCAGTACTTC
>-|TRBV25-1|-|TRBJ2-1
CASTGGGLLVYNEQFF
TGTGCCAGCACCGGAGGGGGACTCCTAGTTTACAATGAGCAGTTCTTC
>-|TRBV7-9|-|TRBJ2-3
CASSLPRGLTDTQYF
TGTGCCAGCAGCCTTCCCAGGGGCCTCACAGATACGCAGTATTTT